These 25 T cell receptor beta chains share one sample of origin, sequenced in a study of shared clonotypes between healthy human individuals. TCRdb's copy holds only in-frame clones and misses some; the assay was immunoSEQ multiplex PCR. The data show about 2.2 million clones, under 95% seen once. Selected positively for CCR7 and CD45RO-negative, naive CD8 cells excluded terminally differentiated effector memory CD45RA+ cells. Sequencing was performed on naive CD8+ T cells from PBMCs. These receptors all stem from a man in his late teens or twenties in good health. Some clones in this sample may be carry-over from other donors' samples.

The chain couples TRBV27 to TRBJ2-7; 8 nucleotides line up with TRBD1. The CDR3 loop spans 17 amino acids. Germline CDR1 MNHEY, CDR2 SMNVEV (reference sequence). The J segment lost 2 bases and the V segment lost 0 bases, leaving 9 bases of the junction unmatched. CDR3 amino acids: CASSLSLRTGSPYEQYF. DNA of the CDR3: TGTGCCAGCAGTTTATCCCTCAGGACAGGGTCTCCCTACGAGCAGTACTTC.

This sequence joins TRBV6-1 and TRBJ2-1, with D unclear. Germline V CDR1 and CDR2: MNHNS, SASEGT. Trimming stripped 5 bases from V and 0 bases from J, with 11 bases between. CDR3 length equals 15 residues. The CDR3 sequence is CASSSLSSSYNEQFF. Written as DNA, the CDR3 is TGTGCCAGCAGTAGCCTCAGTAGCTCCTACAATGAGCAGTTCTTC.

CDR3 nucleotides: TGTGCCAGCAGCCGGGGACAGGGGAATCAGCCCCAGCATTTT. Translation: CASSRGQGNQPQHF. V is TRBV7-8 and J is TRBJ1-5; TRBD1 aligns across 10 bases. Germline V gives CDR1 SGHVS, CDR2 FQNEAQ. The V and J ends lost 5 bases and 4 bases, in that order; junction bases with no gene match: 2. The CDR3 is 14 residues long.

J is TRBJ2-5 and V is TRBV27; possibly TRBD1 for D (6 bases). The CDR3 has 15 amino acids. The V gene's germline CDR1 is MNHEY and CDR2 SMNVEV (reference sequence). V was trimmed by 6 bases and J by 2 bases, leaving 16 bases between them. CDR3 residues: CASSLGPGTQETQYF. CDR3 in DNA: TGTGCCAGCAGCCTGGGGCCAGGGACACAAGAGACCCAGTACTTC.

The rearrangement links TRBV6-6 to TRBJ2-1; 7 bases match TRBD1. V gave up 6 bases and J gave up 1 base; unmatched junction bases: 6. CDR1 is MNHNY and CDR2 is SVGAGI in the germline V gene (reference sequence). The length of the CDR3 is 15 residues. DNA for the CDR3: TGTGCCAGCAGACTTACAGGGGTTTCCTACAATGAGCAGTTCTTC. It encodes CASRLTGVSYNEQFF.

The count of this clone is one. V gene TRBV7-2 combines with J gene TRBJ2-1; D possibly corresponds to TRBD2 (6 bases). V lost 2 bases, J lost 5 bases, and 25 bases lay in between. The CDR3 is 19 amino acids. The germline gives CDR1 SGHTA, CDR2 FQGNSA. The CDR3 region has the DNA TGTGCCAGCAGCTTACTCGGAGGGATGGTCCGAGGGGCTAACAATGAGCAGTTCTTC. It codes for CASSLLGGMVRGANNEQFF. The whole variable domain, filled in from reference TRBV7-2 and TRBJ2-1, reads GAGVSQSPSNKVTEKGKDVELRCDPISGHTALYWYRQSLGQGLEFLIYFQGNSAPDKSGLPSDRFSAERTGGSVSTLTIQRTQQEDSAVYLCASSLLGGMVRGANNEQFFGPGTRLTVL.

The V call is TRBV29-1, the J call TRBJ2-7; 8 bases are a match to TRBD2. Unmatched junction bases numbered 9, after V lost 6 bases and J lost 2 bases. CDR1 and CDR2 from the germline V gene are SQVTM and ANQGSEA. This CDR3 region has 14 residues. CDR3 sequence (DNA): TGCAGCGTCATCGGGGGGGAGGCTCCCTACGAGCAGTACTTC. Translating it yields CSVIGGEAPYEQYF.

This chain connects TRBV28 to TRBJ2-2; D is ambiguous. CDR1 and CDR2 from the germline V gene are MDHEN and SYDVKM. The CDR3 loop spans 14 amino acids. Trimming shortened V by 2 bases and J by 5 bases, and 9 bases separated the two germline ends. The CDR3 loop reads CASSLSRKTGELFF. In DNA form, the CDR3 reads TGTGCCAGCAGTTTAAGCCGAAAAACCGGGGAGCTGTTTTTT.

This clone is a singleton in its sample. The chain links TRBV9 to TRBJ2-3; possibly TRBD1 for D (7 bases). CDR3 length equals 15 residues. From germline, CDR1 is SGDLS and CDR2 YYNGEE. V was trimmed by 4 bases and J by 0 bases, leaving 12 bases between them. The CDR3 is CASSLTGTSTDTQYF. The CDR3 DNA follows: TGTGCCAGCAGCCTGACAGGGACTAGCACAGATACGCAGTATTTT.

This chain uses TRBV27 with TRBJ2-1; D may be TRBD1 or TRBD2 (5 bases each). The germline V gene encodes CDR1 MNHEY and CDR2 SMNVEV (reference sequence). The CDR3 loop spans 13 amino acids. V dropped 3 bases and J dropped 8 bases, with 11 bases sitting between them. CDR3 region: CASSFLGDDEQFF. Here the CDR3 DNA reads TGTGCCAGCAGTTTTCTTGGGGACGATGAGCAGTTCTTC.

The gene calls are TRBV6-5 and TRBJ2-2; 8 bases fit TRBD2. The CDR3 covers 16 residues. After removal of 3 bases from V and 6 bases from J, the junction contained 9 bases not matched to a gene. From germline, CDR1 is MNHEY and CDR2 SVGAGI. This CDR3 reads CASSYGREGRAGELFF. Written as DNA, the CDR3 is TGTGCCAGCAGTTATGGTCGGGAGGGCCGGGCCGGGGAGCTGTTTTTT.

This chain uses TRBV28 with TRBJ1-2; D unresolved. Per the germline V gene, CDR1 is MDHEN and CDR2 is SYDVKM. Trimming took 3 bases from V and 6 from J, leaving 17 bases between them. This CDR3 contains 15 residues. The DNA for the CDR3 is TGTGCCAGCAGTTTTGAAATTCGGGCGACCCATGGCTACACCTTC. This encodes CASSFEIRATHGYTF.

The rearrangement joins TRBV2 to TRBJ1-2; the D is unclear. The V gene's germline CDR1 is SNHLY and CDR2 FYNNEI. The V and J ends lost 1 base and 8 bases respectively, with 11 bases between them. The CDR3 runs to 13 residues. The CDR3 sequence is CASSEGGPGGYTF. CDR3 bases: TGTGCCAGCAGTGAAGGAGGGCCGGGCGGCTACACCTTC.

In nucleotides, the CDR3 is TGTGCCAGCAGCGTACAATGGGGGGATGAGCAGTTCTTC. It encodes CASSVQWGDEQFF. The chain links TRBV9 to TRBJ2-1; the D gene is possibly TRBD2 (6 bases). CDR1 SGDLS and CDR2 YYNGEE come from the germline V gene. Trimming took off 1 base at V and 8 bases at J, with 10 bases between the two ends. This CDR3 contains 13 residues.

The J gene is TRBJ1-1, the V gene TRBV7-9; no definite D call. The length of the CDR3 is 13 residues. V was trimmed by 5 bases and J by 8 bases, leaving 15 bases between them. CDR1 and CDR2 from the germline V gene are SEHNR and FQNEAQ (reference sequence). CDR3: CASSQLGGGEAFF. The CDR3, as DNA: TGTGCCAGCAGCCAGTTGGGCGGTGGCGAAGCTTTCTTT.

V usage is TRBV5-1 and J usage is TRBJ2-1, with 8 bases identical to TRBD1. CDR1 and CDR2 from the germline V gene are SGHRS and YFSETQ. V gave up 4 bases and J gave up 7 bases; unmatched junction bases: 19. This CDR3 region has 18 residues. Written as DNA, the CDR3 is TGCGCCAGCAGCACAACAAGCCGGAGGGACAGGAGTTTGAATGAGCAGTTCTTC. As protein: CASSTTSRRDRSLNEQFF. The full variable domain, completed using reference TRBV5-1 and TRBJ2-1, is KAGVTQTPRYLIKTRGQQVTLSCSPISGHRSVSWYQQTPGQGLQFLFEYFSETQRNKGNFPGRFSGRQFSNSRSEMNVSTLELGDSALYLCASSTTSRRDRSLNEQFFGPGTRLTVL.

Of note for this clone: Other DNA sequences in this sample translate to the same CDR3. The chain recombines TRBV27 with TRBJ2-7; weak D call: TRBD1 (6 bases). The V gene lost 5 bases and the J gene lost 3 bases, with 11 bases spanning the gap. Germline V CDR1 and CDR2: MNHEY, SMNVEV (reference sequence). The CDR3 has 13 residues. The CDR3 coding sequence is TGTGCCAGCAGTCTGGGACACAGCTACGAGCAGTACTTC. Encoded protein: CASSLGHSYEQYF.

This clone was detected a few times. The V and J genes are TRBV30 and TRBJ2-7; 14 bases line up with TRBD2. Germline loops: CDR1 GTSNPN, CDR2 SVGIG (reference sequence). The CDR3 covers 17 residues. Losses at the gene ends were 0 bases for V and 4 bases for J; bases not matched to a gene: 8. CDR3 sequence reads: CAWSVPRLAGGNYEQYF. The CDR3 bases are TGTGCCTGGAGTGTACCGCGACTAGCGGGAGGGAATTACGAGCAGTACTTC. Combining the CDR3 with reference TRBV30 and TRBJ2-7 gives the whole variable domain SQTIHQWPATLVQPVGSPLSLECTVEGTSNPNLYWYRQAAGRGLQLLFYSVGIGQISSEVPQNLSASRPQDRQFILSSKKLLLSDSGFYLCAWSVPRLAGGNYEQYFGPGTRLTVT.

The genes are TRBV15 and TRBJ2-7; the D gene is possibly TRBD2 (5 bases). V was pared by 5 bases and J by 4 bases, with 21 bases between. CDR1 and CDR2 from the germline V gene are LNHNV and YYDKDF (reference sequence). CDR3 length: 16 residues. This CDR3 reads CATSSGWSSGEYEQYF. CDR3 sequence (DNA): TGTGCCACCAGCTCGGGCTGGAGCTCCGGGGAATACGAGCAGTACTTC.

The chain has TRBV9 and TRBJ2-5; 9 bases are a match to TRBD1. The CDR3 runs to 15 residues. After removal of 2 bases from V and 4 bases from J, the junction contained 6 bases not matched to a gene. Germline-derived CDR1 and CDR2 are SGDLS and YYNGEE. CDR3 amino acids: CASSVGQGIGETQYF. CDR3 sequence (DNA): TGTGCCAGCAGCGTGGGACAGGGAATTGGAGAGACCCAGTACTTC.

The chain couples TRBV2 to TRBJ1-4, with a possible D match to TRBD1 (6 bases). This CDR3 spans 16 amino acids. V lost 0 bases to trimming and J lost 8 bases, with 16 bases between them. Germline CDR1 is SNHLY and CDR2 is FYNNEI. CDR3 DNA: TGTGCCAGCAGTGAAGCGGGACGGCAGGGGAAGGAAAAACTGTTTTTT. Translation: CASSEAGRQGKEKLFF.

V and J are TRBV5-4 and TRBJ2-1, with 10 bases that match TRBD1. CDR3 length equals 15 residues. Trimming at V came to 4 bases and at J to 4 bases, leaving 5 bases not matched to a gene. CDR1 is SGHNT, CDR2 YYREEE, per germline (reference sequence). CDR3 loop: CASSPPGQGYNEQFF. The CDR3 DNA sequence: TGTGCCAGCAGCCCACCGGGACAGGGGTACAATGAGCAGTTCTTC.

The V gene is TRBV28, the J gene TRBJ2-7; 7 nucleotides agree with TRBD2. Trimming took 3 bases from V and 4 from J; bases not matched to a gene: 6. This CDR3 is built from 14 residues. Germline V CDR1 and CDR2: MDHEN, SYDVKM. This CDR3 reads CASSFMGGLYEQYF. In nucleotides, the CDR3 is TGTGCCAGCAGTTTTATGGGGGGGTTGTACGAGCAGTACTTC.

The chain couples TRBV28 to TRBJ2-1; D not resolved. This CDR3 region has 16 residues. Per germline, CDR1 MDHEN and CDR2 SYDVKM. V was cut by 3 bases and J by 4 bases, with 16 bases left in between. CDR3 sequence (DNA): TGTGCCAGCAGTTTCTCGCTGGCGGCCGGTTACAATGAGCAGTTCTTC. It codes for CASSFSLAAGYNEQFF.

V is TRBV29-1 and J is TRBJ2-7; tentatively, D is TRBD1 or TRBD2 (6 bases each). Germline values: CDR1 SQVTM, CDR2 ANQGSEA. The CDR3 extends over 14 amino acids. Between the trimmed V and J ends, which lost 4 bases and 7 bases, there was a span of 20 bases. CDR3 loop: CSVVYPGGGREQYF. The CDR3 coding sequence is TGCAGCGTTGTATACCCAGGTGGGGGGCGGGAGCAGTACTTC.